The 19 T cell receptor beta chains below were found in one sample sequenced in a study of T cell responses to AZD1222 COVID-19 vaccine. Generated by immunoSEQ multiplex PCR, the TCRdb table keeps only in-frame clones and is missing some. This sample has roughly 100,000 clones, with 88% found just once. The material sequenced was peripheral blood, taken 28 days after the second AZD1222 dose. The receptors come from an adult who received the AZD1222 COVID-19 vaccine.

The chain carries TRBV7-9 and TRBJ2-6; D may correspond to TRBD1 or TRBD2 (5 bases each). Germline V lookup: CDR1 SEHNR, CDR2 FQNEAQ (reference sequence). V lost 10 bases, J lost 3 bases, and 22 bases lay in between. The CDR3 totals 17 residues. The CDR3 is CATTGPGPGSGANVLTF. The CDR3 DNA follows: TGTGCCACAACGGGACCGGGCCCAGGGAGTGGGGCCAACGTCCTGACTTTC. The full variable domain, with the rest looked up from reference TRBV7-9 and TRBJ2-6, is DTGVSQNPRHKITKRGQNVTFRCDPISEHNRLYWYRQTLGQGPEFLTYFQNEAQLEKSRLLSDRFSAERPKGSFSTLEIQRTEQGDSAMYLCATTGPGPGSGANVLTFGAGSRLTVL.

The chain links TRBV27 to TRBJ1-4, with D perhaps TRBD1 (5 bases). Germline assignment: CDR1 MNHEY and CDR2 SMNVEV (reference sequence). This CDR3 contains 15 residues. V was trimmed by 3 bases and J by 4 bases, leaving 12 bases between them. In DNA, the CDR3 is TGTGCCAGCAGTTTTTCCGGGGGGGGTAATGAAAAACTGTTTTTT. Its translation: CASSFSGGGNEKLFF.

J is TRBJ2-1 and V is TRBV11-3; 8 nucleotides line up with TRBD1. This CDR3 has 15 amino acids. The germline V gene encodes CDR1 SGHNT and CDR2 YENEEA. V was clipped by 5 bases and J by 1 base; unmatched bases: 4. The CDR3, as DNA: TGTGCCAGCAGCACTGGACAGGGATCCTACAATGAGCAGTTCTTC. Translation gives CASSTGQGSYNEQFF.

This chain links TRBV7-2 with TRBJ2-3, with 10 bases matching TRBD2. This CDR3 contains 14 residues. Germline values: CDR1 SGHTA, CDR2 FQGNSA. V was clipped by 5 bases and J by 7 bases; unmatched bases: 6. This CDR3 is CASSLSSGRYTQYF. Written as DNA, the CDR3 is TGTGCCAGCAGCCTTAGTAGCGGGAGGTATACGCAGTATTTT.

The rearrangement links TRBV11-3 to TRBJ1-1, with D hard to call. Germline CDR1 and CDR2: SGHNT and YENEEA. V was clipped by 0 bases and J by 2 bases, with 4 bases between them. There are 13 residues in the CDR3. The CDR3 coding sequence is TGTGCCAGCAGCTTAGACAGCAACACTGAAGCTTTCTTT. This codes for CASSLDSNTEAFF. Full variable domain (remainder filled in from reference TRBV11-3 and TRBJ1-1): EAGVVQSPRYKIIEKKQPVAFWCNPISGHNTLYWYLQNLGQGPELLIRYENEEAVDDSQLPKDRFSAERLKGVDSTLKIQPAELGDSAVYLCASSLDSNTEAFFGQGTRLTVV.

This sequence joins TRBV19 and TRBJ1-5; D might be TRBD1 (5 bases). The CDR3 is 16 residues long. From germline, CDR1 is LNHDA and CDR2 SQIVND (reference sequence). V gave up 7 bases and J gave up 4 bases, with 20 bases separating them. The CDR3 loop reads CASTLGDGRQNQPQHF. CDR3 DNA: TGTGCCAGTACCCTAGGGGACGGACGTCAAAATCAGCCCCAGCATTTT.

The chain links TRBV20-1 to TRBJ2-7; D is possibly TRBD1 (6 bases). The CDR3 is made up of 13 amino acids. Germline-derived CDR1 and CDR2 are DFQATT and SNEGSKA (reference sequence). Trimming removed 3 bases from V and 6 bases from J, with 15 bases in between. The CDR3 sequence: CSASKEGTPEQYF. DNA of the CDR3: TGCAGTGCTAGTAAAGAAGGGACACCCGAGCAGTACTTC.

This sequence joins TRBV5-6 and TRBJ1-2, with no clear D. This CDR3 is built from 15 residues. Germline-derived CDR1 and CDR2 are SGHDT and YYEEEE. The V gene lost 1 base and the J gene lost 8 bases, with 18 bases spanning the gap. The CDR3: CASSLIALGGGGYTF. The CDR3 region has the DNA TGTGCCAGCAGCTTGATCGCCCTAGGAGGCGGCGGCTACACCTTC.

The V and J genes are TRBV12-3 or TRBV12-4 and TRBJ1-5; possibly TRBD1 for D (5 bases). V was clipped by 8 bases and J by 7 bases, with 12 bases between them. The CDR3 has 12 amino acids. CDR3 loop: CASSWGEQPQHF. The CDR3 nucleotides read TGTGCCAGCTCATGGGGGGAACAGCCCCAGCATTTT.

This clone turned up a few times. The rearrangement links TRBV7-2 to TRBJ2-5, with 9 bases aligning to TRBD1. The CDR3 runs 16 residues. Germline values: CDR1 SGHTA, CDR2 FQGNSA. V shed 5 bases and J 4 bases; nucleotides not matched to a gene: 11. The chain's CDR3 is CASSSGQGNRGETQYF. The CDR3 DNA reads as TGTGCCAGCAGCAGTGGACAGGGGAATCGCGGAGAGACCCAGTACTTC.

This rearrangement joins TRBV20-1 to TRBJ1-4, with a weak D call TRBD1 (6 bases). The CDR3 is made up of 13 amino acids. The germline V gene has CDR1 DFQATT and CDR2 SNEGSKA (reference sequence). The ends were cut back, 3 bases at V and 2 bases at J, with 7 bases in the middle. The CDR3 spells CSASQGTNEKLFF. CDR3 DNA sequence: TGCAGTGCTAGTCAGGGGACTAATGAAAAACTGTTTTTT.

V and J are TRBV6-5 and TRBJ2-2; 8 bases agree with TRBD1. The CDR3 spans 13 residues. The germline gives CDR1 MNHEY, CDR2 SVGAGI. Germline trimming cut 10 bases from V and 1 base from J; bases unmatched to any gene: 2. This CDR3 reads CAIGTGNTGELFF. The CDR3 DNA follows: TGTGCCATTGGGACAGGGAACACCGGGGAGCTGTTTTTT.

The chain joins TRBV2 to TRBJ2-1; the match to TRBD2 covers 10 bases. The germline gives CDR1 SNHLY, CDR2 FYNNEI. The length of the CDR3 is 13 residues. CDR3 loop: CCQGTSGTNEQFF. CDR3 nucleotide sequence: TGTTGCCAAGGAACTAGCGGGACCAATGAGCAGTTCTTC. Filled out from reference TRBV2 and TRBJ2-1, the complete variable domain reads EPEVTQTPSHQVTQMGQEVILRCVPISNHLYFYWYRQILGQKVEFLVSFYNNEISEKSEIFDDQFSVERPDGSNFTLKIRSTKLEDSAMYFCCQGTSGTNEQFFGPGTRLTVL.

The rearrangement links TRBV5-1 to TRBJ1-3; possibly TRBD1 for D (6 bases). Germline V gene lookup returns CDR1 SGHRS and CDR2 YFSETQ. V dropped 4 bases and J dropped 0 bases, with 14 bases sitting between them. The CDR3 spans 16 residues. The CDR3 DNA sequence: TGCGCCAGCAGCCGAGGAGGGGGATCCTCTGGAAACACCATATATTTT. Its translation: CASSRGGGSSGNTIYF.

CDR3 nucleotides: TGTGCCATTAAATGGACAGGGGTTAACTATGGCTACACCTTC. Translating it yields CAIKWTGVNYGYTF. The rearrangement uses TRBV10-3 and TRBJ1-2; TRBD1 matches 9 bases. The CDR3 totals 14 residues. The V gene end was trimmed by 9 bases and the J gene end by 1 base; junction bases not matched to a gene: 6. The V gene's germline CDR1 is ENHRY and CDR2 SYGVKD.

This clone was seen once. The genes are TRBV3-1 (or the pseudogene TRBV3-2) and TRBJ2-7; D tentatively reads TRBD1 or TRBD2 (6 bases each). Germline CDR1 reads LGHDT; CDR2 reads YNNKEL (reference sequence). This CDR3 has 12 amino acids. Trimming took 8 bases from V and 4 from J, leaving 12 bases between them. The CDR3 DNA reads TGTGCCAGCTCACAGGGAGGATACGAGCAGTACTTC. Its protein product is CASSQGGYEQYF.

The V and J genes are TRBV5-5 and TRBJ2-1, with D possibly matching TRBD2 (6 bases). V lost 3 bases and J 3 bases, leaving 16 bases between the germline ends. Germline CDR1 is SGHKS and CDR2 is YYEKEE (reference sequence). The length of the CDR3 is 16 residues. The CDR3 DNA is TGTGCCAGCAGCTCGTTGACTGGGGGGAGCTACAATGAGCAGTTCTTC. Translated, it gives CASSSLTGGSYNEQFF.

The rearrangement links TRBV23-1 to TRBJ2-1, with 7 bases aligning to TRBD1. TRBV23-1 is marked as an open reading frame, function uncertain. The CDR3 contains 22 residues. The V gene end was trimmed by 0 bases and the J gene end by 1 base; junction bases not matched to a gene: 21. DNA for the CDR3: TGCGCCAGCAGTCAATCCTCGGGACAGATTTCCCTTTCTGTGGGGTCCTACAATGAGCAGTTCTTC. Translation: CASSQSSGQISLSVGSYNEQFF.

The chain couples TRBV24-1 to TRBJ2-1; TRBD2 aligns across 14 bases. CDR1 is KGHDR and CDR2 is SFDVKD in the germline V gene. The CDR3 runs 21 residues. V gave up 5 bases and J gave up 4 bases; unmatched junction bases: 18. CDR3 protein: CATSGETSGRASVVPYNEQFF. CDR3 sequence (DNA): TGTGCCACCAGTGGAGAGACTAGCGGGAGGGCCAGTGTCGTCCCTTACAATGAGCAGTTCTTC.